Shown below are 32 T cell receptor beta chains from a single sample sequenced in a study of T cell clones after liver transplantation. Profiling relied on immunoSEQ multiplex PCR, and the TCRdb table lists in-frame clones only, not all of them. The sample yields some 12,000 clones, under 75% seen once. The sequencing here drew on CD8+ T cells from blood, taken at the 22-month timepoint. The source of these receptors is a human patient who received a liver transplant. Part of the T cell pool may stem from the graft donor.

J is TRBJ1-2 and V is TRBV9; D gene unclear. Germline CDR1 SGDLS, CDR2 YYNGEE. V was cut by 2 bases and J by 7 bases, with 12 bases left in between. This CDR3 has 13 amino acids. The CDR3 DNA follows: TGTGCCAGCAGCGTCTCCGGGAGGAGTGGCTACACCTTC. The encoded protein is CASSVSGRSGYTF.

This clone is a singleton in its sample. The final CDR3 position lacks the conserved phenylalanine or tryptophan, pointing to a likely read error. V gene TRBV4-2 combines with J gene TRBJ2-7; TRBD2 aligns across 10 bases. This CDR3 contains 16 residues. From germline, CDR1 is LGHNA and CDR2 YNFKEQ. Trimming cost V 1 base and J 4 bases; bases outside gene matches: 7. CDR3 DNA sequence: TGTGCCAGCAGCCAAGTTCTAGCGGGAGTCCAATACGAGCAGTACCTC. This encodes CASSQVLAGVQYEQYL.

This clone showed up just a few times. The rearrangement uses TRBV7-6 and TRBJ2-5; 7 nucleotides align to TRBD1. The V gene's germline CDR1 is SGHVS and CDR2 FNYEAQ. After removal of 5 bases from V and 3 bases from J, the junction contained 6 bases not matched to a gene. CDR3 length: 14 amino acids. The CDR3 here is CASSPRQGEETQYF. CDR3 nucleotides: TGTGCCAGCAGCCCACGACAGGGCGAAGAGACCCAGTACTTC.

This sequence joins TRBV27 and TRBJ1-2; D might be TRBD1 (5 bases). There are 12 residues in the CDR3. Trimming stripped 7 bases from V and 8 bases from J, with 14 bases between. CDR1 and CDR2 (germline): MNHEY, SMNVEV (reference sequence). The CDR3 coding sequence is TGTGCCAGCACTACCGGGGGGGTCGGCTACACCTTC. It yields the protein CASTTGGVGYTF.

The gene calls are TRBV6-6 and TRBJ2-7, with a possible D match to TRBD2 (5 bases). This CDR3 is 16 amino acids long. V lost 2 bases, J lost 2 bases, and 16 bases lay in between. Germline V CDR1 and CDR2: MNHNY, SVGAGI (reference sequence). The CDR3 nucleotides read TGTGCCAGCAGTTACGAGGGTGAGGGAATTACCTACGAGCAGTACTTC. Its protein product is CASSYEGEGITYEQYF.

The chain employs TRBV19 and TRBJ2-1; 10 bases line up with TRBD2. The junction had 8 bases not matched to a gene; V was cut back by 5 bases and J by 10 bases. The CDR3 length is 14 residues. Per germline, CDR1 LNHDA and CDR2 SQIVND (reference sequence). CDR3 sequence (DNA): TGTGCCAGTAGTTTCTCTAGCGGGGGCCCCGAGCAGTTCTTC. Amino acid sequence: CASSFSSGGPEQFF.

The chain has TRBV7-8 and TRBJ2-5, with 8 bases lining up with TRBD1. The V and J ends lost 1 base and 5 bases, in that order; junction bases with no gene match: 9. The CDR3 totals 16 residues. CDR1 SGHVS and CDR2 FQNEAQ come from the germline V gene. The CDR3 nucleotides read TGTGCCAGCAGCTTAGGGAGTGCAGGGGGCATGGAGACCCAGTACTTC. Its translation is CASSLGSAGGMETQYF. The full variable domain, in which reference TRBV7-8 and TRBJ2-5 provide the parts outside the CDR3, is GAGVSQSPRYKVAKRGQDVALRCDPISGHVSLFWYQQALGQGPEFLTYFQNEAQLDKSGLPSDRFFAERPEGSVSTLKIQRTQQEDSAVYLCASSLGSAGGMETQYFGPGTRLLVL.

The chain uses TRBV7-2 and TRBJ2-7, with 10 bases fitting TRBD1. The trim removed 5 bases at V and 0 bases at J, leaving 4 bases unmatched. Germline V lookup: CDR1 SGHTA, CDR2 FQGNSA. The CDR3 extends over 15 amino acids. CDR3 loop: CASSPTGGDSYEQYF. The CDR3 DNA follows: TGTGCCAGCAGCCCGACAGGGGGCGACTCCTACGAGCAGTACTTC.

The chain employs TRBV5-4 and TRBJ2-3; TRBD2 aligns across 7 bases. The CDR3 consists of 17 residues. V shed 4 bases, J shed 2 bases, and the junction held 13 bases outside the gene matches. Germline V lookup: CDR1 SGHNT, CDR2 YYREEE (reference sequence). CDR3 sequence: CASSQTGTTDITDTQYF. The CDR3, as DNA: TGTGCCAGCAGCCAAACCGGGACTACGGATATCACAGATACGCAGTATTTT.

The rearrangement links TRBV6-1 to TRBJ2-7; no reliable D call. Trimming removed 11 bases from V and 4 bases from J, with 18 bases in between. The CDR3 loop spans 13 amino acids. The germline V gene has CDR1 MNHNS and CDR2 SASEGT. CDR3 loop: CAARFASEYEQYF. CDR3 sequence (DNA): TGTGCCGCCCGGTTCGCTTCGGAGTACGAGCAGTACTTC.

The rearrangement joins TRBV28 to TRBJ2-1; 9 bases align to TRBD2. Germline CDR1 is MDHEN and CDR2 is SYDVKM. J lost 3 bases, V lost 7 bases, and 25 bases had no gene match. The CDR3 loop spans 21 amino acids. CDR3 sequence reads: CASTPPLGVAGVGGGYNEQFF. CDR3 nucleotides: TGTGCCAGCACCCCACCGCTAGGCGTAGCGGGAGTAGGGGGGGGCTACAATGAGCAGTTCTTC.

The chain recombines TRBV7-9 with TRBJ1-2; a weak D match, TRBD1 (5 bases). Trimming removed 5 bases from V and 6 bases from J, with 19 bases in between. There are 15 residues in the CDR3. Germline CDR1 and CDR2: SEHNR and FQNEAQ (reference sequence). CDR3 DNA sequence: TGTGCCAGCAGCCCCCCAGGTCTAGGGGAGAATGGCTACACCTTC. Its protein is CASSPPGLGENGYTF.

This clone turned up a few times. This chain connects TRBV7-3 to TRBJ2-5, with TRBD1 identical over 12 bases. Per germline, CDR1 SGHTA and CDR2 FQGTGA. This CDR3 is built from 17 residues. The V gene end was trimmed by 0 bases and the J gene end by 7 bases; junction bases not matched to a gene: 9. CDR3 loop: CASSLTGTGGEFGTQYF. The CDR3 region has the DNA TGTGCCAGCAGCTTAACGGGGACAGGGGGCGAATTCGGGACCCAGTACTTC.

This chain links TRBV5-1 with TRBJ2-7; TRBD1 aligns across 7 bases. The V segment lost 3 bases and the J segment 0 bases; nucleotides outside the gene matches: 3. Looked up from germline, CDR1 is SGHRS and CDR2 is YFSETQ. The length of the CDR3 is 14 residues. The CDR3 DNA follows: TGCGCCAGCAGCTCGACAGGGAGCTCCTACGAGCAGTACTTC. Translated, it gives CASSSTGSSYEQYF.

The chain employs TRBV6-6 and TRBJ2-7; D ambiguous. The V end lost 2 bases, the J end lost 6 bases, and 11 bases lay between the germline ends. There are 13 residues in the CDR3. Germline CDR1 is MNHNY and CDR2 is SVGAGI (reference sequence). The DNA of the CDR3 is TGTGCCAGCAGTTACGAATTGCAGAGCGAGCAGTACTTC. Protein: CASSYELQSEQYF.

This chain joins TRBV5-1 and TRBJ2-3; 9 bases are shared with TRBD2. Germline assignment: CDR1 SGHRS and CDR2 YFSETQ. V was pared by 0 bases and J by 2 bases, with 4 bases of the junction left unmatched. The CDR3 is 16 amino acids. CDR3 coding DNA: TGCGCCAGCAGCTTGGGGGGACTAGCAAACACAGATACGCAGTATTTT. Its translation is CASSLGGLANTDTQYF.

The chain employs TRBV7-2 and TRBJ1-1; D might be TRBD1 (5 bases). Deletions cut 5 bases from V and 4 bases from J, with 11 bases between. Germline values: CDR1 SGHTA, CDR2 FQGNSA. The CDR3 extends over 13 amino acids. The CDR3: CASSLPGATEAFF. CDR3 sequence (DNA): TGTGCCAGCAGCCTGCCTGGGGCCACTGAAGCTTTCTTT.

This sequence joins TRBV27 and TRBJ2-2; 12 nucleotides agree with TRBD1. The CDR3 contains 15 residues. The V gene end was trimmed by 4 bases and the J gene end by 6 bases; junction bases not matched to a gene: 3. The germline V gene has CDR1 MNHEY and CDR2 SMNVEV (reference sequence). CDR3 sequence: CASSSGTGGAGELFF. CDR3 DNA sequence: TGTGCCAGCAGTTCTGGGACAGGGGGCGCCGGGGAGCTGTTTTTT.

This clone has at least ten counts. The chain uses TRBV10-2 and TRBJ2-5, with no clear D. CDR1 WSHSY and CDR2 SAAADI come from the germline V gene. Trimming pared 3 bases from V and 4 bases from J, leaving 6 bases between. The CDR3 contains 12 residues. CDR3 loop: CASSDVGETQYF. The CDR3 region has the DNA TGCGCCAGCAGTGACGTTGGAGAGACCCAGTACTTC.

By sample fraction, this clone is medium-sized (0.01 to 0.1%). The chain recombines TRBV6-6 with TRBJ1-1, with a possible D match to TRBD1 (6 bases). Looked up from germline, CDR1 is MNHNY and CDR2 is SVGAGI (reference sequence). CDR3 length: 16 residues. Trimming cost V 2 bases and J 7 bases, with 20 bases left between them. This CDR3 reads CASSYKPTGSTYEAFF. In nucleotides, the CDR3 is TGTGCCAGCAGTTACAAACCGACAGGCAGCACCTATGAAGCTTTCTTT.

This clone occurred a few times. The V gene is TRBV5-4, the J gene TRBJ2-3; D remains ambiguous. Trimming removed 4 bases at V and 3 bases at J, with 3 bases between. CDR1 SGHNT and CDR2 YYREEE come from the germline V gene (reference sequence). The CDR3 has 11 amino acids. In DNA, the CDR3 is TGTGCCAGCAGCACGACAGATACGCAGTATTTT. Amino acids: CASSTTDTQYF. Combining the CDR3 with reference TRBV5-4 and TRBJ2-3 gives the whole variable domain ETGVTQSPTHLIKTRGQQVTLRCSSQSGHNTVSWYQQALGQGPQFIFQYYREEENGRGNFPPRFSGLQFPNYSSELNVNALELDDSALYLCASSTTDTQYFGPGTRLTVL.

The chain links TRBV5-6 to TRBJ2-7; 9 nucleotides line up with TRBD2. From germline, CDR1 is SGHDT and CDR2 YYEEEE. The J segment lost 2 bases and the V segment lost 4 bases, leaving 4 bases of the junction unmatched. The CDR3 loop spans 14 amino acids. CDR3 sequence reads: CASSPASGAYEQYF. In nucleotides, the CDR3 is TGTGCCAGCAGCCCAGCTAGCGGGGCCTACGAGCAGTACTTC. The full variable domain, completed using reference TRBV5-6 and TRBJ2-7, is DAGVTQSPTHLIKTRGQQVTLRCSPKSGHDTVSWYQQALGQGPQFIFQYYEEEERQRGNFPDRFSGHQFPNYSSELNVNALLLGDSALYLCASSPASGAYEQYFGPGTRLTVT.

J is TRBJ2-7 and V is TRBV4-3, with 7 nucleotides matching TRBD1. The germline CDR1 and CDR2 sequences are LGHNA and YSLEER. The CDR3 covers 16 residues. The J segment lost 0 bases and the V segment lost 2 bases, leaving 7 bases of the junction unmatched. Written as DNA, the CDR3 is TGCGCCAGCAGCCAAATGGCAGGGGGAGACTCCTACGAGCAGTACTTC. Encoded protein: CASSQMAGGDSYEQYF.

The chain employs TRBV29-1 and TRBJ2-1; D may be TRBD2 (6 bases). Germline assignment: CDR1 SQVTM and CDR2 ANQGSEA. Between the trimmed V and J ends, which lost 6 bases and 0 bases, there was a span of 9 bases. CDR3 size: 13 residues. The CDR3 sequence: CSVGGSSYNEQFF. The CDR3 DNA sequence: TGCAGCGTGGGAGGAAGCTCCTACAATGAGCAGTTCTTC.

J is TRBJ2-7 and V is TRBV4-1; D remains ambiguous. The CDR3 has 13 residues. Trimming pared 0 bases from V and 4 bases from J, leaving 7 bases between. Germline loops: CDR1 MGHRA, CDR2 YSYEKL. In DNA form, the CDR3 reads TGCGCCAGCAGCCAAGAGATCGGTTACGAGCAGTACTTC. Translation gives CASSQEIGYEQYF.

CDR3 amino acids: CASLLGERWTYNEQFF. The DNA for the CDR3 is TGCGCCAGCTTGTTGGGGGAGCGCTGGACCTACAATGAGCAGTTCTTC. V is TRBV10-1 and J is TRBJ2-1; D is possibly TRBD1 or TRBD2 (5 bases each). Germline-derived CDR1 and CDR2 are WNHNN and SYGVQD (reference sequence). CDR3 length equals 16 residues. Between the trimmed V and J ends, which lost 8 bases and 2 bases, there was a span of 19 bases.

The rearrangement uses TRBV11-2 and TRBJ2-7; D uncertain. The CDR3 extends over 12 amino acids. V was pared by 1 base and J by 3 bases, with 4 bases between. Germline assignment: CDR1 SGHAT and CDR2 FQNNGV. The CDR3 loop reads CASSLADYEQYF. DNA of the CDR3: TGTGCCAGCAGCTTAGCGGACTACGAGCAGTACTTC.

The chain carries TRBV7-9 and TRBJ1-2, with D unresolved. The CDR3 runs to 12 residues. Trimming removed 2 bases from V and 4 bases from J, with 5 bases in between. Germline V gene lookup returns CDR1 SEHNR and CDR2 FQNEAQ (reference sequence). The CDR3 region is CASSLLVYGYTF. Written as DNA, the CDR3 is TGTGCCAGCAGCTTATTAGTCTATGGCTACACCTTC. Filled out from reference TRBV7-9 and TRBJ1-2, the complete variable domain reads DTGVSQNPRHKITKRGQNVTFRCDPISEHNRLYWYRQTLGQGPEFLTYFQNEAQLEKSRLLSDRFSAERPKGSFSTLEIQRTEQGDSAMYLCASSLLVYGYTFGSGTRLTVV.

The chain couples TRBV4-1 to TRBJ2-7; possibly TRBD1 for D (5 bases). CDR3 length equals 17 residues. V was trimmed by 4 bases and J by 4 bases, leaving 23 bases between them. CDR1 is MGHRA, CDR2 YSYEKL, per germline. The DNA for the CDR3 is TGCGCCAGCAGCCGATTAGACAGCGCCCCGGCTGGGTACGAGCAGTACTTC. This translates into CASSRLDSAPAGYEQYF.

The chain carries TRBV21-1 and TRBJ1-1; whether TRBD1, the table's D call, matches the DNA was not checked. TRBV21-1 is a listed pseudogene. This CDR3 region has 16 residues. The CDR3 DNA reads TGTGCCAGCAGCAAAGGTAGGACCAGGGGGGACACTGAAGCTTTCTTT. This translates into CASSKGRTRGDTEAFF.

V usage is TRBV28 and J usage is TRBJ2-5; TRBD2 agrees at 7 bases. With 4 bases clipped from V and 6 bases from J, the junction kept 8 bases outside the gene matches. This CDR3 has 14 residues. Germline CDR1 and CDR2: MDHEN and SYDVKM. This CDR3 is CASSWGGGRQTQYF. CDR3 DNA: TGTGCCAGCAGTTGGGGGGGAGGTAGGCAGACCCAGTACTTC.

This clone was seen a single time. The genes are TRBV5-4 and TRBJ2-7; D possibly uses TRBD1 or TRBD2 (6 bases each). Germline V lookup: CDR1 SGHNT, CDR2 YYREEE (reference sequence). There are 15 residues in the CDR3. V lost 6 bases and J 0 bases, leaving 16 bases between the germline ends. CDR3 sequence: CASTPEGGASYEQYF. The CDR3 DNA follows: TGTGCCAGCACCCCGGAGGGGGGCGCCTCCTACGAGCAGTACTTC.